This TCR beta chain was captured in a study of cytomegalovirus exposure and HLA in healthy donors. The PCR ran on 60 Vbeta and 13 Jbeta primers. Some clones are missing from TCRdb's copy, which holds only in-frame ones; the method was immunoSEQ multiplex PCR. The sample includes around 130,000 clones. The CDR3 sequence is 15 residues long. The ends were cut back, 6 bases at V and 7 bases at J, with 18 bases in the middle. In germline, CDR1 is WNHNN, CDR2 SYGVQD (reference sequence). The chain carries TRBV10-1 and TRBJ2-2; the D gene is possibly TRBD2 (5 bases). Sequencing was done on a sample of PBMCs. The TCR comes from a woman in her forties in good health and CMV-seronegative. The CDR3 coding sequence is TGCGCCAGCAGCGATCCGTGGGGAGAGTGCGGGGAGCTGTTTTTT. This encodes CASSDPWGECGELFF.